The 5 T cell receptor beta chains below all came from one sample that was sequenced in a study of radiation and T cells in renal cell carcinoma. Time point here: blood 4 weeks post-SBRT, at nephrectomy. Treatment described: 15 Gy SBRT to primary tumor, nephrectomy 4 weeks later. Generated by immunoSEQ multiplex PCR, the TCRdb table keeps only in-frame clones and is missing some. The sample lists about 43,000 clones, roughly 82% occurring once. Source: blood, taken from a patient whose treatment included radiotherapy and nephrectomy. The receptors shown here come from a woman aged 70-85 years with renal cell carcinoma.

The V gene is TRBV7-9, the J gene TRBJ2-7, with D tentatively TRBD1 (6 bases). Germline-derived CDR1 and CDR2 are SEHNR and FQNEAQ (reference sequence). CDR3 size: 15 residues. Trimming took off 5 bases at V and 3 bases at J, with 17 bases between the two ends. The CDR3 bases are TGTGCCAGCAGCCCCCTGAGGGGACAACTCTACGAGCAGTACTTC. Amino acids: CASSPLRGQLYEQYF.

CDR3 sequence (DNA): TGTGCCAGCAGCGACAGCACAGATACGCAGTATTTT. As protein: CASSDSTDTQYF. The chain employs TRBV2 and TRBJ2-3, with unresolved D. This CDR3 is 12 amino acids long. V lost 6 bases, J lost 0 bases, and 4 bases lay in between. Germline values: CDR1 SNHLY, CDR2 FYNNEI.

This clone showed up just a few times. This rearrangement joins TRBV5-3 to TRBJ1-5, with D possibly TRBD1 on 6 matching bases. TRBV5-3 qualifies as an ORF whose function is uncertain. The CDR3 covers 16 residues. V was pared by 3 bases and J by 0 bases, with 13 bases between. The CDR3 spells CARSSHNRDSNQPQHF. CDR3 bases: TGTGCCAGAAGCTCCCATAACAGGGATAGCAATCAGCCCCAGCATTTT.

This chain connects TRBV27 to TRBJ2-2; 11 bases line up with TRBD2. This CDR3 has 16 amino acids. Germline-derived CDR1 and CDR2 are MNHEY and SMNVEV (reference sequence). Trimming cost V 3 bases and J 1 base; bases outside gene matches: 1. The CDR3 sequence is CASSFGTSGNTGELFF. The DNA for the CDR3 is TGTGCCAGCAGTTTCGGGACTAGCGGGAACACCGGGGAGCTGTTTTTT.

The rearrangement joins TRBV6-1 to TRBJ1-6; a weak D match, TRBD1 (6 bases). The CDR3 totals 15 residues. Looked up from germline, CDR1 is MNHNS and CDR2 is SASEGT. Trimming left V 5 bases short and J 7 bases short, with 15 bases between. The CDR3 reads CASSSRQADNSPLHF. The CDR3 DNA sequence: TGTGCCAGCAGTTCCCGACAGGCAGACAATTCACCCCTCCACTTT.